This T cell receptor (beta chain) derives from a study of T cell responses to AZD1222 COVID-19 vaccine. Some clones are missing from TCRdb's copy, which holds only in-frame ones; the method was immunoSEQ multiplex PCR. The repertoire has some 120,000 clones, approximately 92% of them found once; the top ten carry 1.1%. The origin of this receptor is an adult in good health. The source was peripheral blood, collected on day 0 of AZD1222 vaccination.

In DNA form, the CDR3 reads TGCAGTGCTAGTTTACCGGGCCAGCCCCAGCATTTT. It specifies CSASLPGQPQHF. J is TRBJ1-5 and V is TRBV20-1; D remains unclear. The CDR3 runs to 12 residues. CDR1 DFQATT and CDR2 SNEGSKA come from the germline V gene (reference sequence). V lost 3 bases and J 7 bases, leaving 10 bases between the germline ends.